A selection of T cell receptor beta chains follows, all from one sample in a study of beta chain features in type 1 diabetes. This table comes from immunoSEQ multiplex PCR, and its TCRdb copy is limited to in-frame clones, with some not included. The data show 430,000 or so clones, with roughly 10% seen just once and less than 0.06% held by the top ten. Sequencing used naive CD4+ T cells from blood. The receptors were sampled from a young woman in good health. Each CDR3 is given with its conserved first and last residue. The order of the fields is D gene, J gene, clone size, CDR3 length, V gene, CDR3 DNA, CDR3 protein. D genes are given only for firm matches. The size field is filled for only some rows; it gives once, few, many or a size class.

>NA|TRBJ2-3|NA|13|TRBV18
TGTGCCAGCTCACCGCAGGGCACAGATACGCAGTATTTT
CASSPQGTDTQYF
>TRBD2|TRBJ2-4|NA|17|TRBV7-2
TGTGCCAGCAGCCCGGGACTAGCGGGAGCCAAGGGGGACATTCAGTACTTC
CASSPGLAGAKGDIQYF
>NA|TRBJ1-2|many|13|TRBV29-1
TGCAGCGGACGCAACGGGGCAGCGGATGGCTACACCTTC
CSGRNGAADGYTF
>NA|TRBJ1-1|few|14|TRBV15
TGTGCCACCAGCAGAGATATGGGTTCCACTGAAGCTTTCTTT
CATSRDMGSTEAFF
>NA|TRBJ1-1|few|11|TRBV30
TGTGCCTGGGGATTTAACACTGAAGCTTTCTTT
CAWGFNTEAFF
>NA|TRBJ2-1|NA|15|TRBV27
TGTGCCAGCAGTTTAGTTCCGACAGTTTACAATGAGCAGTTCTTC
CASSLVPTVYNEQFF
>NA|TRBJ2-4|NA|15|TRBV6-1
TGTGCCAGCAGTGAAACCTGGTTCGTCGCAAACATTCAGTACTTC
CASSETWFVANIQYF
>NA|TRBJ1-6|few|14|TRBV10-3
TGTGCCATCAGTGAGGCGGCAGGGGATTCACCCCTCCACTTT
CAISEAAGDSPLHF
>NA|TRBJ2-3|NA|14|TRBV19
TGTGCCAGTACTAGGATTTGGGGCACAGATACGCAGTATTTT
CASTRIWGTDTQYF
>NA|TRBJ2-1|few|14|TRBV7-9
TGTGCCAGCAGCTTAGAACATTCCTACAATGAGCAGTTCTTC
CASSLEHSYNEQFF
>TRBD1|TRBJ1-2|NA|14|TRBV7-8
TGTGCCAGCAACCCTACCGGGACAGGGGACCGTTACACCTTC
CASNPTGTGDRYTF
>NA|TRBJ2-2|NA|16|TRBV15
TGTGCCACCAGCTTTCAAAGGGCAGCGAACACCGGGGAGCTGTTTTTT
CATSFQRAANTGELFF
>TRBD2|TRBJ2-2|few|19|TRBV27
TGTGCCAGCAGTCCAAGTGGACTAGCGGGGAAACGCTATTGGGGGGAGCTGTTTTTT
CASSPSGLAGKRYWGELFF
>NA|TRBJ2-3|few|15|TRBV27
TGTGCCAGCAGTTTCGGGCAGAGCGGTACAGATACGCAGTATTTT
CASSFGQSGTDTQYF
>TRBD2|TRBJ2-1|NA|15|TRBV4-1
TGCGCCAGCAGCCGGGGGACTAGCGGGTACAATGAGCAGTTCTTC
CASSRGTSGYNEQFF
>NA|TRBJ2-1|NA|10|TRBV7-9
TGTGCCAGCAAATCCAATGAGCAGTTCTTC
CASKSNEQFF
>NA|TRBJ2-5|few|12|TRBV29-1
TGCAGCGTGCAGGGGTACGAAGAGACCCAGTACTTC
CSVQGYEETQYF
>NA|TRBJ2-6|NA|15|TRBV27
TGTGCCAGCAGCATCCTGGGCTCTGGGGCCAACGTCCTGACTTTC
CASSILGSGANVLTF
>NA|TRBJ1-4|NA|14|TRBV29-1
TGCAGCGTACCCAGGACCCGGACTAATGAAAAACTGTTTTTT
CSVPRTRTNEKLFF